This entry concerns a single T cell receptor (beta chain). With 6 bases removed from V and 4 bases from J, the gap between germline ends came to 16 bases. The CDR3 runs 15 residues. Germline CDR1 SGHRS, CDR2 YFSETQ. The data stem from a study of blood T cell repertoires in COVID-19. Looking at the study overall: From the United States, Italy and Spain came samples of acute and convalescent COVID-19.

Per the study methods: Estimation of nucleated cell counts relied on the amplification of reference gene primers. Profiled with immunoSEQ multiplex PCR; TCRdb holds only in-frame clones, not every one. V and J calls and clone size are copied from that table; D and trimming were computed from the DNA. The sample records 200,000 to 250,000 clones, 80% to 90% being singletons. Sample: peripheral blood. The chain is built from TRBV5-1 and TRBJ2-2, with a tentative D call TRBD2 (5 bases). The sequence came from a woman of 80 years or more with active or convalescent COVID-19. The CDR3 DNA reads TGCGCCAGCACGGAAATAGCGCCTCGCACCGGGGAGCTGTTTTTT. Protein sequence: CASTEIAPRTGELFF.